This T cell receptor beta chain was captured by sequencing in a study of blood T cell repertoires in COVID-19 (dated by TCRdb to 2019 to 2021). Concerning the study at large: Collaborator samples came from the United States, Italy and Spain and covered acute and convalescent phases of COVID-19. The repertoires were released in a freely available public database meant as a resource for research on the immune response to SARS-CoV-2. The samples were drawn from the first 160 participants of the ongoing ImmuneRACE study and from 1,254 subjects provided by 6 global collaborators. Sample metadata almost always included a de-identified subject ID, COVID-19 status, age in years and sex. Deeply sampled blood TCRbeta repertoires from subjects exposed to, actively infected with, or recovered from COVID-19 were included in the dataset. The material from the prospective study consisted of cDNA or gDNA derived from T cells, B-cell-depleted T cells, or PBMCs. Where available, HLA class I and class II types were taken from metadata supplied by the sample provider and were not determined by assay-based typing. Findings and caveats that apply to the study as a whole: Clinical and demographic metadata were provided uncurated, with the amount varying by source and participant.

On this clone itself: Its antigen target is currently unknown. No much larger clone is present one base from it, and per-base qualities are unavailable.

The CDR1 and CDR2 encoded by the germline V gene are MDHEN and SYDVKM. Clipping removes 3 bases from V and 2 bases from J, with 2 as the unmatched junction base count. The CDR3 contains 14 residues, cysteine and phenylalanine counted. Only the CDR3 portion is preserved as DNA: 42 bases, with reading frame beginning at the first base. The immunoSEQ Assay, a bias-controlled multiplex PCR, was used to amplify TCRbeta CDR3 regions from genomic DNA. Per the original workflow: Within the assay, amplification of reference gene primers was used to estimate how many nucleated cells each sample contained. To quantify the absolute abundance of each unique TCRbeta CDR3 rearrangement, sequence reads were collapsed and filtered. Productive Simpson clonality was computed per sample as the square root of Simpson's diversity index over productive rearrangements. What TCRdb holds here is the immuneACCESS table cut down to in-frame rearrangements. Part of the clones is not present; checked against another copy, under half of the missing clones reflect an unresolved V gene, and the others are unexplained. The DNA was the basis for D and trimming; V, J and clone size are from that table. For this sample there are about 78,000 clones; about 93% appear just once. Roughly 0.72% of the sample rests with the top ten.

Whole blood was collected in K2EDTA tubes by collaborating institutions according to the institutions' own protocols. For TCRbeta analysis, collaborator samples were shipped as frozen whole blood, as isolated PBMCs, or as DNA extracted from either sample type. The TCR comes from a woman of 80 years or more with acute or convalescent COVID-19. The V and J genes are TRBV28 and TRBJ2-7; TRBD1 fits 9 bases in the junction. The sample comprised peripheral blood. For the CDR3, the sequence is CASSFRDRAYEQYF. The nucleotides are TGTGCCAGCAGTTTTCGGGACAGGGCCTACGAGCAGTACTTC.